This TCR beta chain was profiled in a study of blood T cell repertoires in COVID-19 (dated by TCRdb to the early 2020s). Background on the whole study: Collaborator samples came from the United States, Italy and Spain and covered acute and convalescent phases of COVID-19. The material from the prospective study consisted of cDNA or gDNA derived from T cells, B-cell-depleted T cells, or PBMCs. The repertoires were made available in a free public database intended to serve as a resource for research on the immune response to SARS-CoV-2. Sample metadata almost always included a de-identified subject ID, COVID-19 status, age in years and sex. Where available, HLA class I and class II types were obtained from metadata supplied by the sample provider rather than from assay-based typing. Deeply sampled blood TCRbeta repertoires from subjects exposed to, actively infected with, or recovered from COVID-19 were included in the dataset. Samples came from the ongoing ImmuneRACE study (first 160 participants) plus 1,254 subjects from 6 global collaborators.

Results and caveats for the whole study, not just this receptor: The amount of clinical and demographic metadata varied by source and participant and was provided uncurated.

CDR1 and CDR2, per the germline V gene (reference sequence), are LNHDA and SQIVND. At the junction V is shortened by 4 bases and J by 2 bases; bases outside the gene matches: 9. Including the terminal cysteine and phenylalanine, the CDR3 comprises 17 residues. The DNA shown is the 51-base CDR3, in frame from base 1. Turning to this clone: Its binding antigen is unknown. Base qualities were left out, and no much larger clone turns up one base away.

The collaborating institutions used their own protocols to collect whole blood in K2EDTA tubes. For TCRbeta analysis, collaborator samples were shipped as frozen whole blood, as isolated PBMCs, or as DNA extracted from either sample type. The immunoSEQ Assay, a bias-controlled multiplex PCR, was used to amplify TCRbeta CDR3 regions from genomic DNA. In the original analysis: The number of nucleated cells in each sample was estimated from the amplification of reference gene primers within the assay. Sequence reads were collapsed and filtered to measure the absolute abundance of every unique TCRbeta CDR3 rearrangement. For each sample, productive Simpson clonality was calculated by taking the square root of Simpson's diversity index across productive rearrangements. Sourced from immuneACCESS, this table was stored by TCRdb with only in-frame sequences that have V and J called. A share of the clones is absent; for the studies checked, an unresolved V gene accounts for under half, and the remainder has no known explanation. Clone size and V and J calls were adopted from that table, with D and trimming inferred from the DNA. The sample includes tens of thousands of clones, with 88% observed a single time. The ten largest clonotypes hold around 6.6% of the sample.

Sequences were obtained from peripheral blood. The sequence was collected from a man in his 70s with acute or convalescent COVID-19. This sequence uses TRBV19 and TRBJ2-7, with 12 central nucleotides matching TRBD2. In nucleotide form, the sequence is TGTGCCAGTAGTACCCACTCCCGGACTAGCGGGACCTACGAGCAGTACTTC. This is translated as CASSTHSRTSGTYEQYF.